What follows are 23 T cell receptor beta chains derived from one specimen sequenced in a study of T-cell reconstitution after alpha-beta-depleted transplantation in children. The library targeted TCRbeta and was prepared with unique molecular identifiers. Via MiXCR, TCRdb re-called the PCR reads, giving one row per CDR3 protein. Here the sample spans 250,000 to 350,000 distinct CDR3 sequences, around 25% being singletons. Material: PBMCs, mostly from graft donor cells, obtained 180 days after TCRalphabeta/CD19-depleted stem cell transplant. These TCRs come from a male patient younger than 18 who had a stem cell transplant for acute lymphoblastic leukemia, so the T cells may come from the graft donor.

This clonotype was counted a few times. This chain links TRBV5-1 with TRBJ2-1; 16 bases fit TRBD2. The CDR3 is made up of 15 amino acids. J lost 8 bases, V lost 8 bases, and 7 bases had no gene match. The germline V gene encodes CDR1 SGHRS and CDR2 YFSETQ. The CDR3 protein is CASSGLAGGPHEQFF. CDR3 nucleotide sequence: TGCGCCAGTTCGGGACTAGCGGGAGGGCCTCATGAGCAGTTCTTC.

This clonotype showed up just a few times. The genes are TRBV5-5 and TRBJ1-1, with 7 bases aligning to TRBD1. This CDR3 has 15 amino acids. V shed 4 bases and J 0 bases; nucleotides not matched to a gene: 6. Germline loops: CDR1 SGHKS, CDR2 YYEKEE (reference sequence). The CDR3 nucleotides are TGTGCCAGCAGCGGAACAGGGGCCATGAACACTGAAGCTTTCTTT. The encoded protein is CASSGTGAMNTEAFF.

This clonotype was observed a handful of times. The chain links TRBV7-3 to TRBJ2-5; D is tentatively TRBD1 or TRBD2 (5 bases each). Germline V lookup: CDR1 SGHTA, CDR2 FQGTGA. V dropped 2 bases and J dropped 5 bases, with 15 bases sitting between them. This CDR3 is built from 15 residues. CDR3 DNA: TGTGCCAGCAGCTTACAATGGGGGATAGGGGAGACCCAGTACTTC. The encoded protein is CASSLQWGIGETQYF.

This clonotype has ten or more counts. This chain links TRBV7-9 with TRBJ2-2; D is undetermined. CDR1 and CDR2 from the germline V gene are SEHNR and FQNEAQ (reference sequence). The CDR3 is made up of 14 amino acids. V dropped 0 bases and J dropped 2 bases, with 4 bases sitting between them. The CDR3 reads CASSLALNTGELFF. CDR3 sequence (DNA): TGTGCCAGCAGCTTAGCCCTCAACACCGGGGAGCTGTTTTTT.

This clonotype has a handful of counts. The chain recombines TRBV6-1 with TRBJ2-5, with 8 nucleotides matching TRBD1. The CDR3 contains 13 residues. V was pared by 6 bases and J by 7 bases, with 7 bases of the junction left unmatched. Germline CDR1 and CDR2: MNHNS and SASEGT. The CDR3 bases are TGTGCCAGCAGCCCGACAGGGGCGGGGACCCAGTACTTC. Its translation is CASSPTGAGTQYF.

This clonotype was observed a handful of times. J is TRBJ1-1 and V is TRBV29-1, with D uncertain. This CDR3 is built from 12 residues. Germline-derived CDR1 and CDR2 are SQVTM and ANQGSEA. Trimming removed 6 bases from V and 1 base from J, with 9 bases in between. Written as DNA, the CDR3 is TGCAGCGTCCTTGGGCGGAACACTGAAGCTTTCTTT. Amino acids: CSVLGRNTEAFF.

In its sample, this clonotype was seen a few times. The chain uses TRBV4-1 and TRBJ1-1; D ambiguous. CDR3 length equals 16 residues. CDR1 and CDR2 (germline): MGHRA, YSYEKL. The ends were cut back, 1 base at V and 0 bases at J, with 12 bases in the middle. CDR3: CASSQGHGVVNTEAFF. The CDR3 DNA sequence: TGCGCCAGCAGCCAAGGACACGGGGTGGTGAACACTGAAGCTTTCTTT.

The chain carries TRBV18 and TRBJ2-5; TRBD2 matches 11 bases. Germline CDR1 and CDR2: KGHSH and LQKENI. V trimming: 7 bases; J trimming: 7 bases; junction bases outside the gene matches: 20. CDR3 length: 18 amino acids. The CDR3: CASFTSQVAGGPMGTQYF. CDR3 bases: TGTGCCAGCTTCACCAGTCAAGTAGCGGGAGGGCCGATGGGGACCCAGTACTTC.

The gene calls are TRBV9 and TRBJ1-5; D remains unclear. This CDR3 has 12 residues. The germline gives CDR1 SGDLS, CDR2 YYNGEE. Trimming shortened V by 7 bases and J by 0 bases, and 5 bases separated the two germline ends. CDR3 nucleotides: TGTGCCAGCGGCAGTAGCAATCAGCCCCAGCATTTT. It is translated as CASGSSNQPQHF.

J is TRBJ2-1 and V is TRBV20-1, with 8 bases aligning to TRBD1. The CDR3 loop spans 12 amino acids. J was trimmed by 7 bases and V by 7 bases; bases with no gene match: 6. The V gene's germline CDR1 is DFQATT and CDR2 SNEGSKA (reference sequence). CDR3 sequence (DNA): TGCAGTGTTCAGGGGGCCGGGAATGAGCAGTTCTTC. It specifies CSVQGAGNEQFF.

In this sample, this clonotype turned up a few times. The gene calls are TRBV9 and TRBJ2-1; 11 nucleotides align to TRBD2. Unmatched junction bases numbered 12, after V lost 2 bases and J lost 5 bases. Germline V gives CDR1 SGDLS, CDR2 YYNGEE. This CDR3 spans 18 amino acids. CDR3 coding DNA: TGTGCCAGCAGCGTCTCACTAGCGGGAGTCCCCCGAGACAATGAGCAGTTCTTC. It specifies CASSVSLAGVPRDNEQFF. The whole variable domain, filled in from reference TRBV9 and TRBJ2-1, reads DSGVTQTPKHLITATGQRVTLRCSPRSGDLSVYWYQQSLDQGLQFLIQYYNGEERAKGNILERFSAQQFPDLHSELNLSSLELGDSALYFCASSVSLAGVPRDNEQFFGPGTRLTVL.

The genes are TRBV5-1 and TRBJ2-7; 12 nucleotides line up with TRBD1. From germline, CDR1 is SGHRS and CDR2 YFSETQ. The length of the CDR3 is 17 residues. Trimming at V came to 5 bases and at J to 3 bases, leaving 12 bases not matched to a gene. CDR3 nucleotide sequence: TGCGCCAGCAGTTTGAACTCGGGACAGGGGGCTTTCTACGAGCAGTACTTC. It translates to CASSLNSGQGAFYEQYF.

This clonotype has more than one count but fewer than ten. This sequence joins TRBV10-2 and TRBJ2-7; tentatively, D is TRBD1 or TRBD2 (5 bases each). CDR1 and CDR2 from the germline V gene are WSHSY and SAAADI. V dropped 3 bases and J dropped 1 base, with 16 bases sitting between them. The CDR3 runs 16 residues. CDR3 residues: CASSDTGTPRSYEQYF. CDR3 sequence (DNA): TGCGCCAGCAGTGATACCGGGACCCCTAGATCCTACGAGCAGTACTTC.

V gene TRBV7-6 combines with J gene TRBJ2-1, with 15 bases identical to TRBD2. The CDR3 consists of 21 residues. CDR1 is SGHVS and CDR2 is FNYEAQ in the germline V gene. V lost 1 base, J lost 5 bases, and 15 bases stayed unmatched. The CDR3 here is CASSLDPSGLAGGRYDNEQFF. DNA of the CDR3: TGTGCCAGCAGCTTAGACCCCTCGGGACTAGCGGGAGGTCGGTACGACAATGAGCAGTTCTTC. Using reference TRBV7-6 and TRBJ2-1 for the parts outside the CDR3, the full variable domain is GAGVSQSPRYKVTKRGQDVALRCDPISGHVSLYWYRQALGQGPEFLTYFNYEAQQDKSGLPNDRFSAERPEGSISTLTIQRTEQRDSAMYRCASSLDPSGLAGGRYDNEQFFGPGTRLTVL.

The rearrangement joins TRBV9 to TRBJ1-1; D unclear. The CDR3 runs to 13 residues. V lost 2 bases, J lost 0 bases, and 5 bases lay in between. Per germline, CDR1 SGDLS and CDR2 YYNGEE. The CDR3 reads CASSVYMNTEAFF. In nucleotides, the CDR3 is TGTGCCAGCAGCGTTTATATGAACACTGAAGCTTTCTTT.

The CDR3 DNA sequence: TGTGCCAGCAGCCCCCTGGCTAATGAGCAGTTCTTC. Translated: CASSPLANEQFF. This rearrangement joins TRBV7-9 to TRBJ2-1; D gene ambiguous. The length of the CDR3 is 12 residues. Trimming removed 5 bases from V and 7 bases from J, with 9 bases in between. Germline CDR1 SEHNR, CDR2 FQNEAQ (reference sequence).

This clonotype appeared a few times. The chain couples TRBV27 to TRBJ2-7, with D possibly being TRBD1 (5 bases). Germline V lookup: CDR1 MNHEY, CDR2 SMNVEV (reference sequence). This CDR3 has 15 amino acids. V was clipped by 3 bases and J by 0 bases, with 12 bases between them. Written as DNA, the CDR3 is TGTGCCAGCAGTTTCCTCATGGGGCCCTCCTACGAGCAGTACTTC. Its translation is CASSFLMGPSYEQYF.

By share, this clonotype counts as medium-sized. The chain links TRBV10-3 to TRBJ2-1; 11 positions match TRBD1. The CDR3 length is 15 residues. Losses at the gene ends were 6 bases for V and 6 bases for J; bases not matched to a gene: 7. CDR1 is ENHRY, CDR2 SYGVKD, per germline. The CDR3 DNA reads TGTGCCATCAGCCCCGGACAGGGGGCGCCCAATGAGCAGTTCTTC. Translation: CAISPGQGAPNEQFF.

A single count supports this clonotype. The chain is built from TRBV7-3 and TRBJ2-1, with TRBD2 identical over 13 bases. With V trimmed by 4 bases and J by 6 bases, 6 bases remained unmatched. The CDR3 runs to 16 residues. Germline CDR1 reads SGHTA; CDR2 reads FQGTGA. In DNA, the CDR3 is TGTGCCAGCAGCTCGCCGGGACTAGCGGGAAGCAATGAGCAGTTCTTC. This gives the protein CASSSPGLAGSNEQFF.

The chain carries TRBV20-1 and TRBJ2-7; no clear D. The V gene lost 0 bases and the J gene lost 2 bases, with 14 bases spanning the gap. The CDR3 sequence is 15 residues long. CDR1 and CDR2 (germline): DFQATT, SNEGSKA (reference sequence). The CDR3 DNA reads TGCAGTGCTAGAGAGGGCCTACTGACCACCTACGAGCAGTACTTC. It translates to CSAREGLLTTYEQYF.

This clonotype appeared a few times. The chain uses TRBV20-1 and TRBJ2-7; 9 bases agree with TRBD2. J lost 6 bases, V lost 1 base, and 4 bases had no gene match. Per germline, CDR1 DFQATT and CDR2 SNEGSKA (reference sequence). The CDR3 is made up of 13 amino acids. CDR3 loop: CSARVAGVREQYF. The CDR3 DNA follows: TGCAGTGCTAGAGTAGCGGGAGTACGCGAGCAGTACTTC.

This clonotype was found a few times. The CDR3 reads CASGLVKGFREQFF. The CDR3 region has the DNA TGTGCTAGTGGTTTGGTAAAGGGGTTTCGTGAGCAGTTCTTC. V gene TRBV12-5 combines with J gene TRBJ2-1; D is possibly TRBD1 (5 bases). This CDR3 comprises 14 residues. Trimming left V 0 bases short and J 9 bases short, with 12 bases between. Per the germline V gene, CDR1 is LGHNT and CDR2 is FRNRAP.

This clonotype occurred a few times. This chain uses TRBV7-9 with TRBJ2-2; perhaps TRBD1 as D (6 bases). The CDR3 runs to 15 residues. Germline CDR1 is SEHNR and CDR2 is FQNEAQ (reference sequence). Between the trimmed V and J ends, which lost 7 bases and 4 bases, there was a span of 16 bases. This CDR3 reads CASKRTASGTGELFF. In DNA, the CDR3 is TGTGCCAGCAAGAGGACAGCCAGCGGCACCGGGGAGCTGTTTTTT. The full variable domain, completed using reference TRBV7-9 and TRBJ2-2, is DTGVSQNPRHKITKRGQNVTFRCDPISEHNRLYWYRQTLGQGPEFLTYFQNEAQLEKSRLLSDRFSAERPKGSFSTLEIQRTEQGDSAMYLCASKRTASGTGELFFGEGSRLTVL.